Here is one T cell receptor (beta chain) with its context. What it recognizes is unknown. What was sequenced were expressed TCRB transcripts, since all of the isolated RNA had been reverse transcribed. Assay used: immunoSEQ multiplex PCR; TCRdb lists only in-frame clones, some missing. The sample includes tens of thousands of clones, approximately 69% of them seen just once. The V and J ends lost 4 bases and 8 bases, in that order; junction bases with no gene match: 14. Germline V gives CDR1 SGHDT, CDR2 YYEEEE. The CDR3 loop spans 16 amino acids. This record belongs to a study of beta chain features in type 1 diabetes. Study background: The patients were much like the healthy donors in age, gender and cell yields.

Notes on the study in general: TCRB CDR3s were moderately but significantly shorter in Type 1 diabetes patients in all four CD4+ subsets.

The source is a man aged 18 to 30 with type 1 diabetes. The chain employs TRBV5-6 and TRBJ2-1; TRBD2 agrees at 8 bases. The sample consisted of Tregs from blood. This chain's CDR3 is CASSLSSGRVGDEQFF. CDR3 in DNA: TGTGCCAGCAGCCTTTCCAGCGGGAGAGTAGGCGATGAGCAGTTCTTC. The full variable domain, in which reference TRBV5-6 and TRBJ2-1 provide the parts outside the CDR3, is DAGVTQSPTHLIKTRGQQVTLRCSPKSGHDTVSWYQQALGQGPQFIFQYYEEEERQRGNFPDRFSGHQFPNYSSELNVNALLLGDSALYLCASSLSSGRVGDEQFFGPGTRLTVL.